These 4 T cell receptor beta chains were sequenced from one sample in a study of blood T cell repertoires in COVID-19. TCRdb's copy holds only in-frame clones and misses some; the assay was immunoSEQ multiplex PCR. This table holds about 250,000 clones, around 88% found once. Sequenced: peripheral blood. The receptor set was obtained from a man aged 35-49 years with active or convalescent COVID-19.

The CDR3 nucleotides read TGTGCCAGCAGTTATGTAGGGAGCTCCTACGAGCAGTACTTC. Amino acid sequence: CASSYVGSSYEQYF. The chain combines TRBV6-5 with TRBJ2-7; perhaps TRBD2 as D (5 bases). V lost 3 bases and J lost 0, with 9 bases in between. Germline lookup yields CDR1 MNHEY and CDR2 SVGAGI. The CDR3 has 14 residues.

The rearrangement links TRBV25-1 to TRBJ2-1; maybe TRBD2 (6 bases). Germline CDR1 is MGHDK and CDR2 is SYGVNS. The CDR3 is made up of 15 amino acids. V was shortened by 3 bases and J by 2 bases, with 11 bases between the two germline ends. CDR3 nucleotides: TGTGCCAGCAGTGACTCTAGCGTACCCTACAATGAGCAGTTCTTC. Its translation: CASSDSSVPYNEQFF.

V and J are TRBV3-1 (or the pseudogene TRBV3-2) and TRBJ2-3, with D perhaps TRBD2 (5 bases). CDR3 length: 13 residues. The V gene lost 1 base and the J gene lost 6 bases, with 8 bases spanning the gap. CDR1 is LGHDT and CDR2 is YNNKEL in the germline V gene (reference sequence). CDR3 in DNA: TGTGCCAGCAGCCAAGCAGGCGGGGATACGCAGTATTTT. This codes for CASSQAGGDTQYF.

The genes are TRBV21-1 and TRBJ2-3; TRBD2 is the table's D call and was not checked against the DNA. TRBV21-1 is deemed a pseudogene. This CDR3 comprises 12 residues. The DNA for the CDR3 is TGTGCCAGCAGCAAACCGGCAGATACGCAGTATTTT. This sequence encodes CASSKPADTQYF.